Presented here are 2 T cell receptor beta chains from one specimen sequenced in a study of blood T cell repertoires in COVID-19. Profiling relied on immunoSEQ multiplex PCR, and the TCRdb table lists in-frame clones only, not all of them. The sample carries some 220,000 clones, roughly 84% recorded once. The sequenced sample consisted of peripheral blood. The source of these receptors is a woman aged 55-69 years who had recovered from COVID-19.

As concerns this clone: The final CDR3 position lacks the conserved phenylalanine or tryptophan, pointing to a likely read error. The DNA is left out, because the CDR3 cannot be placed on it with certainty; the CDR3 is given as TCRdb lists it. The chain carries TRBV5-6 and TRBJ1-1. Germline values: CDR1 SGHDT, CDR2 YYEEEE. Inclusive of both ends, the CDR3 amounts to 11 amino acids. The CDR3: CASSNRDAILL.

The chain links TRBV12-3 or TRBV12-4 to TRBJ1-1; D may be TRBD1 (5 bases). The CDR3 totals 11 residues. V was shortened by 3 bases and J by 7 bases, with 6 bases between the two germline ends. CDR3 sequence reads: CASSFDSEAFF. As DNA, the CDR3 is TGTGCCAGCAGTTTCGACAGTGAAGCTTTCTTT.